One and the same sample provided the 20 T cell receptor beta chains below, sequenced in a study of cytomegalovirus exposure and HLA in healthy donors (dated by TCRdb to the late 2010s). Library generation was performed with the immunoSEQ multiplex PCR assay. For the multiplex PCR, a mixture combining 60 forward primers for TCR Vbeta segments and 13 reverse primers for TCR Jbeta segments was used. TCRdb re-hosts the immuneACCESS table, in-frame sequences only. Its copies lack some clones; in the studies checked, an unresolved V gene accounts for under half of them, and the cause for the rest is not known. The sample yields over 110,000 clones; 80% were counted once. The ten top clones hold approximately 1.3% of the sample. The sample taken for sequencing was PBMCs. The origin of the receptors is a male donor in good health and CMV-seropositive.

The gene calls are TRBV5-1 and TRBJ2-2; D remains unclear. The germline V and J ends were trimmed by 0 bases and 0 bases, with 12 bases remaining between them. Germline V lookup: CDR1 SGHRS, CDR2 YFSETQ. The CDR3 sequence is 17 residues long. The CDR3 DNA sequence: TGCGCCAGCAGCTTGGTGTCCGGTCTCGCGAACACCGGGGAGCTGTTTTTT. Residues: CASSLVSGLANTGELFF. Supplemented by reference TRBV5-1 and TRBJ2-2, the full variable domain reads KAGVTQTPRYLIKTRGQQVTLSCSPISGHRSVSWYQQTPGQGLQFLFEYFSETQRNKGNFPGRFSGRQFSNSRSEMNVSTLELGDSALYLCASSLVSGLANTGELFFGEGSRLTVL.

The J gene is TRBJ2-1, the V gene TRBV12-5, with 9 bases matching TRBD2. Germline values: CDR1 LGHNT, CDR2 FRNRAP. The CDR3 is made up of 13 amino acids. CDR3 bases: TGTGCGTCACGGGGGGCGGGGGGGAATGAGCAGTTCTTC. Its protein product is CASRGAGGNEQFF.

For the CDR3, the DNA is TGTGCCAGCAGCAATCGATTAGCGGGAATTGATGAGCAGTTCTTC. This translates into CASSNRLAGIDEQFF. This chain uses TRBV21-1 with TRBJ2-1; the D call in the table, TRBD2, was not verified against the DNA. TRBV21-1 is tagged as a pseudogene. The CDR3 runs to 15 residues.

The genes are TRBV29-1 and TRBJ2-7; TRBD1 matches at 8 bases. The CDR3 runs 16 residues. The ends lost 3 bases at V and 6 bases at J; junction bases unmatched: 16. Germline CDR1 reads SQVTM; CDR2 reads ANQGSEA. Here the CDR3 reads CSVDNRGGQGFAEQYF. CDR3 nucleotide sequence: TGCAGCGTTGACAACCGGGGAGGACAGGGCTTTGCCGAGCAGTACTTC.

The chain carries TRBV27 and TRBJ1-2; D not certain. Trimming stripped 10 bases from V and 8 bases from J, with 14 bases between. This CDR3 has 11 amino acids. Per the germline V gene, CDR1 is MNHEY and CDR2 is SMNVEV (reference sequence). CDR3 bases: TGTGCCACTGGAGTACTCGGCGGCTACACCTTC. This codes for CATGVLGGYTF.

The J gene is TRBJ2-1, the V gene TRBV29-1, with 11 bases aligning to TRBD2. Trimming at V came to 1 base and at J to 4 bases, leaving 0 bases not matched to a gene. Germline V lookup: CDR1 SQVTM, CDR2 ANQGSEA. This CDR3 contains 14 residues. This chain's CDR3 is CSVEGTSGYNEQFF. For the CDR3, the DNA is TGCAGCGTTGAAGGGACTAGCGGGTACAATGAGCAGTTCTTC.

This clone appeared once. This chain connects TRBV28 to TRBJ1-2; 9 nucleotides align to TRBD1. This CDR3 has 17 residues. Looked up from germline, CDR1 is MDHEN and CDR2 is SYDVKM. The V and J ends lost 6 bases and 4 bases, in that order; junction bases with no gene match: 15. The CDR3 is CASSFPPPGQGAYGYTF. DNA for the CDR3: TGTGCCAGCAGCTTCCCCCCGCCGGGACAGGGTGCCTATGGCTACACCTTC.

The rearrangement uses TRBV18 and TRBJ2-7; D gene unclear. V dropped 3 bases and J dropped 4 bases, with 7 bases sitting between them. CDR3 length: 12 residues. The germline gives CDR1 KGHSH, CDR2 LQKENI. CDR3 in DNA: TGTGCCAGCTCACCGCGCGCTTACGAGCAGTACTTC. Translated: CASSPRAYEQYF. The full variable domain, with the rest looked up from reference TRBV18 and TRBJ2-7, is NAGVMQNPRHLVRRRGQEARLRCSPMKGHSHVYWYRQLPEEGLKFMVYLQKENIIDESGMPKERFSAEFPKEGPSILRIQQVVRGDSAAYFCASSPRAYEQYFGPGTRLTVT.

V and J are TRBV30 and TRBJ1-5, with 7 positions matching TRBD1. CDR1 is GTSNPN and CDR2 is SVGIG in the germline V gene (reference sequence). The trim removed 4 bases at V and 5 bases at J, leaving 5 bases unmatched. There are 13 residues in the CDR3. CDR3 nucleotide sequence: TGTGCCTGGACCTTTGGGACAGATCAGCCCCAGCATTTT. Residues: CAWTFGTDQPQHF.

The chain combines TRBV5-1 with TRBJ2-7; 12 bases match TRBD2. The CDR3 is made up of 13 amino acids. Unmatched junction bases numbered 3, after V lost 0 bases and J lost 11 bases. The V gene's germline CDR1 is SGHRS and CDR2 YFSETQ. The CDR3 DNA is TGCGCCAGCAGCTTGGAACTAGCGGGAGGAAAGTACTTC. Encoded protein: CASSLELAGGKYF. Filled out from reference TRBV5-1 and TRBJ2-7, the complete variable domain reads KAGVTQTPRYLIKTRGQQVTLSCSPISGHRSVSWYQQTPGQGLQFLFEYFSETQRNKGNFPGRFSGRQFSNSRSEMNVSTLELGDSALYLCASSLELAGGKYFGPGTRLTVT.

The chain combines TRBV18 with TRBJ1-5; no reliable D call. CDR3 length: 15 amino acids. Germline CDR1 is KGHSH and CDR2 is LQKENI. Trimming removed 5 bases at V and 3 bases at J, with 14 bases between. In DNA, the CDR3 is TGTGCCAGCTCATCGACACTCCTCACCAATCAGCCCCAGCATTTT. It translates to CASSSTLLTNQPQHF. Combining the CDR3 with reference TRBV18 and TRBJ1-5 gives the whole variable domain NAGVMQNPRHLVRRRGQEARLRCSPMKGHSHVYWYRQLPEEGLKFMVYLQKENIIDESGMPKERFSAEFPKEGPSILRIQQVVRGDSAAYFCASSSTLLTNQPQHFGDGTRLSIL.

This clone has a single count. J is TRBJ1-3 and V is TRBV9; 8 bases are shared with TRBD1. V shed 4 bases and J 11 bases; nucleotides not matched to a gene: 11. The CDR3 extends over 14 amino acids. In germline, CDR1 is SGDLS, CDR2 YYNGEE. The CDR3 DNA reads as TGTGCCAGCAGCCCGGGACAGGAACCCTCCCCCATATATTTT. It codes for CASSPGQEPSPIYF.

The chain recombines TRBV6-4 with TRBJ2-7; 8 bases match TRBD2. The germline V gene encodes CDR1 MRHNA and CDR2 SNTAGT. The CDR3 extends over 15 amino acids. J lost 3 bases, V lost 3 bases, and 7 bases had no gene match. CDR3 in DNA: TGTGCCAGCAGTGAAGCACCGGGACTAGGCTACGAGCAGTACTTC. Its protein is CASSEAPGLGYEQYF.

V and J are TRBV19 and TRBJ2-7, with D tentatively TRBD2 (6 bases). Germline V gives CDR1 LNHDA, CDR2 SQIVND (reference sequence). Trimming took off 5 bases at V and 2 bases at J, with 22 bases between the two ends. CDR3 length equals 17 residues. The CDR3 is CASSFGTSDHFTYEQYF. DNA of the CDR3: TGTGCCAGTAGTTTTGGGACTTCAGATCATTTCACCTACGAGCAGTACTTC.

The rearrangement uses TRBV19 and TRBJ2-3; possibly TRBD1 for D (6 bases). With 5 bases removed from V and 0 bases from J, the gap between germline ends came to 15 bases. Germline loops: CDR1 LNHDA, CDR2 SQIVND (reference sequence). The CDR3 extends over 16 amino acids. CDR3 coding DNA: TGTGCCAGTAGTGACGCCAGGGGCCAAAGCACAGATACGCAGTATTTT. Translated: CASSDARGQSTDTQYF.

For the CDR3, the DNA is TGTGCCAGCAGCTGGGGGACTAGCAATGAGCAGTTCTTC. Its protein product is CASSWGTSNEQFF. This sequence joins TRBV5-6 and TRBJ2-1; TRBD2 agrees at 8 bases. V was pared by 3 bases and J by 6 bases, with 2 bases of the junction left unmatched. CDR3 length: 13 residues. CDR1 and CDR2 (germline): SGHDT, YYEEEE.

V and J are TRBV4-1 and TRBJ2-5; TRBD2 agrees at 10 bases. The CDR3 runs 17 residues. Germline loops: CDR1 MGHRA, CDR2 YSYEKL. V shed 4 bases, J shed 2 bases, and the junction held 10 bases outside the gene matches. As DNA, the CDR3 is TGCGCCAGCAGCCCCAAAAGAGCTAGCGGGGGACAAGAGACCCAGTACTTC. Amino acid sequence: CASSPKRASGGQETQYF.

This clone has just a few counts. The chain uses TRBV29-1 and TRBJ2-5; 8 nucleotides match TRBD1. This CDR3 region has 12 residues. Looked up from germline, CDR1 is SQVTM and CDR2 is ANQGSEA. With 8 bases clipped from V and 2 bases from J, the junction kept 4 bases outside the gene matches. CDR3 DNA: TGCAGCACTGGACAGGGTCAAGAGACCCAGTACTTC. This translates into CSTGQGQETQYF.

V gene TRBV27 combines with J gene TRBJ2-2, with 7 bases matching TRBD1. The V gene's germline CDR1 is MNHEY and CDR2 SMNVEV (reference sequence). V was clipped by 7 bases and J by 4 bases; unmatched bases: 6. The CDR3 length is 14 residues. CDR3 DNA sequence: TGTGCCAGCAACGGGGACAGTGGCACCGGGGAGCTGTTTTTT. It encodes CASNGDSGTGELFF.

This clone appeared a single time. The chain carries TRBV5-1 and TRBJ1-1, with a weak D call TRBD1 (6 bases). Trimming took 5 bases from V and 8 from J, leaving 19 bases between them. CDR3 size: 14 residues. Germline CDR1 reads SGHRS; CDR2 reads YFSETQ. The CDR3 DNA is TGCGCCAGCAGATTTACAGGGAACGAGGGGGAAGCTTTCTTT. Residues: CASRFTGNEGEAFF.